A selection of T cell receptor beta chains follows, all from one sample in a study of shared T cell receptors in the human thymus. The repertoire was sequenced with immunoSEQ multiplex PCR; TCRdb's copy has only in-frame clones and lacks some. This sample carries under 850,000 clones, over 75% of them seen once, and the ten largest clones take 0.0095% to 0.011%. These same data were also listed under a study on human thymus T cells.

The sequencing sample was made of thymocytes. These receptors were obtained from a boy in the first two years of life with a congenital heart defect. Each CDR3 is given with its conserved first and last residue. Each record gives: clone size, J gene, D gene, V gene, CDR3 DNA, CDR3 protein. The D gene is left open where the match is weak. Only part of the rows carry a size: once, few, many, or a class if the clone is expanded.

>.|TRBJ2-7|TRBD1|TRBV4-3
TGCGCCAGCAGCCAAGAAACTGACAGGGCCTACGAGCAGTACTTC
CASSQETDRAYEQYF
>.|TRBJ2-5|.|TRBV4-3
TGCGCCAGCAGCCAAGATGCTAGCGAGATTCCGGAGACCCAGTACTTC
CASSQDASEIPETQYF
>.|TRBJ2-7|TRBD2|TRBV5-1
TGCGCCAGCAGTTCTAGGCTAGCGGGCTGGGAGCAGTACTTC
CASSSRLAGWEQYF
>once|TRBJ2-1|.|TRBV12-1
TGTGCCAGCAGCGCACGTTGGTTAGCGGGGGGGGTTTACAATGAGCAGTTCTTC
CASSARWLAGGVYNEQFF
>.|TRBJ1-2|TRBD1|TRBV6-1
TGTGCCAGCAGTTTGGGGACAGGGGGCGACTATGGCTACACCTTC
CASSLGTGGDYGYTF
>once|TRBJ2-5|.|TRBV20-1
TGCAGTGGAGCGGGCCGGGAGACCCAGTACTTC
CSGAGRETQYF
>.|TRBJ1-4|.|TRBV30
TGTGCCTGGCAAAGATCCGGTGCGGCGGCTGAAAAACTGTTTTTT
CAWQRSGAAAEKLFF
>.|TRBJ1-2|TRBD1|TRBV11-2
TGTGCCAGCAGCTTAGATACAGGGGAGGCGGGCGGCTACACCTTC
CASSLDTGEAGGYTF
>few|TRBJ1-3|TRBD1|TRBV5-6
TGTGCCAGCAGCGTCTGGGACAGGGGGGACACCATATATTTT
CASSVWDRGDTIYF
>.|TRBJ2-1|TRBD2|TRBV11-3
TGTGCCAGCAGCCGCACTAGCGGCTCCTACAATGAGCAGTTCTTC
CASSRTSGSYNEQFF
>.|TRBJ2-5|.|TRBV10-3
TGTGCCATCAGTAATATTAGGGGAGAGACCCAGTACTTC
CAISNIRGETQYF
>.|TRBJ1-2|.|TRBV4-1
TGCGCCAGCAGCCAAGTCGGGGAGTCCCATGGCTACACCTTC
CASSQVGESHGYTF
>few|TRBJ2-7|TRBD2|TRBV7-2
TGTGCCAGCAGCTTAGCGCTTCGGATTAGCGGGACCCCTTCCTACGAGCAGTACTTC
CASSLALRISGTPSYEQYF
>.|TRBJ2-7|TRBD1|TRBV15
TGTGCCACCAGCAGAGATAGGAGGACAGGGAATAACGAGCAGTACTTC
CATSRDRRTGNNEQYF
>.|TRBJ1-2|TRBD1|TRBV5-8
TGTGCCAGCAGCTTGGGAGGGGACAGGGCTAACTATGGCTACACCTTC
CASSLGGDRANYGYTF
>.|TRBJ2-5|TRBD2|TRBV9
TGTGCCAGCAGTGGGGGAGGGAGCTTTTCCCAAGAGACCCAGTACTTC
CASSGGGSFSQETQYF
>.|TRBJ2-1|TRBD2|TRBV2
TGTGCCAGCAGCCGACTAGCGGGAGGGCACAATGAGCAGTTCTTC
CASSRLAGGHNEQFF
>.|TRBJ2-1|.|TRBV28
TGTGCCAGCAGTGGCGGGACTCGGAGACATGAGCAGTTCTTC
CASSGGTRRHEQFF
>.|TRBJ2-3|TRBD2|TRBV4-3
TGCGCCAGCAGCCAAGATGTAGCTAGCGGACGAACAGATACGCAGTATTTT
CASSQDVASGRTDTQYF
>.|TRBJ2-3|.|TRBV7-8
TGTGCCAGCAGCTTTTTGGGTCGAGCAGGGGAGACAGATACGCAGTATTTT
CASSFLGRAGETDTQYF
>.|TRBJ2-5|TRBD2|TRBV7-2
TGTGCCAGCAGCTTTCTCGGGACTAGAGGAGAGACCCAGTACTTC
CASSFLGTRGETQYF
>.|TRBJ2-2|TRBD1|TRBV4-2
TGTGCCAGCAGCCTGCAACCGGGACAGGGCGTAGCCGGGGAGCTGTTTTTT
CASSLQPGQGVAGELFF
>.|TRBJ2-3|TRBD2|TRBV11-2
TGTGCCAGCAGCTTAGCGCTGCGGGAGAGATTAGCTACGCAGTATTTT
CASSLALRERLATQYF
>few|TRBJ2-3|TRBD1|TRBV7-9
TGTGCCAGCAGCCCAGGGACAGATTCTAGCACAGATACGCAGTATTTT
CASSPGTDSSTDTQYF
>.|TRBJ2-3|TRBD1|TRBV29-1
TGCAGCCTGGGTGATCCGGGACAGGGAGCAGATACGCAGTATTTT
CSLGDPGQGADTQYF
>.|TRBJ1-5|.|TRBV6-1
TGTGCCAGCAGTGAACTGCGACATCTTTATAGCAATCAGCCCCAGCATTTT
CASSELRHLYSNQPQHF
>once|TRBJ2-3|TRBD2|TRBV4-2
TGTGCCAGCAGCCAATTCCTAGCGGGAGGGCCGGCAGATACGCAGTATTTT
CASSQFLAGGPADTQYF
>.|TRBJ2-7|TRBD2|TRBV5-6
TGTGCCAGCAGCTTGCAACCCCCCGGGACTAGCGGGAGGCCCCGAGAGCAGTACTTC
CASSLQPPGTSGRPREQYF
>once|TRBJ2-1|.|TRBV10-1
TGCGCCAGCAGTGACCCCGCGGCTCCCTATGAGCAGTTCTTC
CASSDPAAPYEQFF
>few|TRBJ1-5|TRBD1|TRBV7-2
TGTGCCAGCAGCCCCGGGGGGGAGGGGGCGGGTCAGCCCCAGCATTTT
CASSPGGEGAGQPQHF
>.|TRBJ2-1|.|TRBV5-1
TGCGCCAGCAGCCGGGTCCCCGGAAACTACAATGAGCAGTTCTTC
CASSRVPGNYNEQFF
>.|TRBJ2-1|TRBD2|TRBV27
TGTGCCAGCAGTTCCATTATTCCCCGGGCTAGCGGGATTGAGCAGTTCTTC
CASSSIIPRASGIEQFF
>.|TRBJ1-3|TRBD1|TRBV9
TGTGCCAGCAGCGTAGAGGAGACACAGGGGGTCTCTGGAAACACCATATATTTT
CASSVEETQGVSGNTIYF
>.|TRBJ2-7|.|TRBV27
TGTGCCAGCAGTGAGACAGGTGATACAGTCTACGAGCAGTACTTC
CASSETGDTVYEQYF
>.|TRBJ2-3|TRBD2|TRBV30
TGTGCCTGGGCACTGGGGCTAGCGGGAGGGCCGGAGGGAGATACGCAGTATTTT
CAWALGLAGGPEGDTQYF
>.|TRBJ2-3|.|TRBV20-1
TGCAGTGTTGGCGGAGATACGCAGTATTTT
CSVGGDTQYF
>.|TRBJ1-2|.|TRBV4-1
TGCGCCAGCAGCCAAGTCCCCCCAGAACAGGGCTACACCTTC
CASSQVPPEQGYTF
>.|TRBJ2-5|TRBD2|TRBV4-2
TGTGCCAGCAGCCAAGATCGAGGCTTGGGGGGGGAGACCCAGTACTTC
CASSQDRGLGGETQYF
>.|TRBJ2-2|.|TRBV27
TGTGCCAGCAGCTTACACCCGACGAGAACGGTCGGGGACTACACCGGGGAGCTGTTTTTT
CASSLHPTRTVGDYTGELFF
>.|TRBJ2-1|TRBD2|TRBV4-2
TGTGCCAGCAGCCAAGATCGCCCCCTCGGGACTAGCGGGAGTTCCTACAATGAGCAGTTCTTC
CASSQDRPLGTSGSSYNEQFF
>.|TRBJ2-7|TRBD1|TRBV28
TGTGCCAGCAGCTCAGACAGGGGGAGCTCCTACGAGCAGTACTTC
CASSSDRGSSYEQYF
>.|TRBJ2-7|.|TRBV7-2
TGTGCCAGCAGCTTAGCGTTGGGGGGAAGTATCTACGAGCAGTACTTC
CASSLALGGSIYEQYF
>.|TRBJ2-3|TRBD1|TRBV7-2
TGTGCCAGCAGCTTAGCCGGACAGGGGGGAAGCACAGATACGCAGTATTTT
CASSLAGQGGSTDTQYF
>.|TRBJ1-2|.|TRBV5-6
TGTGCCAGCAGCCGCCAGGCGGGGCAGAGTGGCTACACCTTC
CASSRQAGQSGYTF
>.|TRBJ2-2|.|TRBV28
TGTGCCAGCGAAACCCAGGGGATCACCGGGGAGCTGTTTTTT
CASETQGITGELFF
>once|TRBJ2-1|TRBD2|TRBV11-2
TGTGCCAGCAGCCACCCTAGCGGGAGGGACAGGAATGAGCAGTTCTTC
CASSHPSGRDRNEQFF